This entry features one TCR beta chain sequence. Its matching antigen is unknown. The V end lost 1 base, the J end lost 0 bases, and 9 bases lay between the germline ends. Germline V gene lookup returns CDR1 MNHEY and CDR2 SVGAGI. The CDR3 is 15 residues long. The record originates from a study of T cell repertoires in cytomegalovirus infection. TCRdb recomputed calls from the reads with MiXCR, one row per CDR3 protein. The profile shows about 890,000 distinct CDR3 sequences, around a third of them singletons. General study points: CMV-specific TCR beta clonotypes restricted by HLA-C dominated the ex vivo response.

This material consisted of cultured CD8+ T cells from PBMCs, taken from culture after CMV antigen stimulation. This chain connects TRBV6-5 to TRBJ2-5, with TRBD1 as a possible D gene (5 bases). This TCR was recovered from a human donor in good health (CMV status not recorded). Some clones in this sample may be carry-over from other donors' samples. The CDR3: CASSYLGHNQETQYF. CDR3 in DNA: TGTGCCAGCAGTTACTTAGGACATAACCAAGAGACCCAGTACTTC.